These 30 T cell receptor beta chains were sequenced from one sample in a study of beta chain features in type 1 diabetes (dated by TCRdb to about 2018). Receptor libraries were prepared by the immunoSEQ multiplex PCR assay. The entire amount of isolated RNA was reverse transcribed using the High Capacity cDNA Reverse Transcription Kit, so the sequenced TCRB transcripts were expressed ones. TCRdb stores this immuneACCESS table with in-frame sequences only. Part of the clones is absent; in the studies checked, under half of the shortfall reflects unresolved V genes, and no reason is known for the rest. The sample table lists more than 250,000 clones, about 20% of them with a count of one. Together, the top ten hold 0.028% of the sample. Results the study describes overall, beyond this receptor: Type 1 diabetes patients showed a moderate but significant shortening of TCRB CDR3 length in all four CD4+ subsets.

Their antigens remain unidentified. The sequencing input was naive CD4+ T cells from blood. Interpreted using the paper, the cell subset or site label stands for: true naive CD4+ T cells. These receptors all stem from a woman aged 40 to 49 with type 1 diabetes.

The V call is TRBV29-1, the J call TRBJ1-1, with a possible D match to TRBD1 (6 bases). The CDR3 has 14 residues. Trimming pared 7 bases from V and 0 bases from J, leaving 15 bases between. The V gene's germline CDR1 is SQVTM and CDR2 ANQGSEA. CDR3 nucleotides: TGCAGCGGATCGGACAGACCACTGAACACTGAAGCTTTCTTT. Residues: CSGSDRPLNTEAFF.

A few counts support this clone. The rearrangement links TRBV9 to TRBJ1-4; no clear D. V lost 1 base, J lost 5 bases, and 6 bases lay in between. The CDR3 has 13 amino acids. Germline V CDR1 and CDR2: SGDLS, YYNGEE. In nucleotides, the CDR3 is TGTGCCAGCAGCGTAACAGACAATGAAAAACTGTTTTTT. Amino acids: CASSVTDNEKLFF.

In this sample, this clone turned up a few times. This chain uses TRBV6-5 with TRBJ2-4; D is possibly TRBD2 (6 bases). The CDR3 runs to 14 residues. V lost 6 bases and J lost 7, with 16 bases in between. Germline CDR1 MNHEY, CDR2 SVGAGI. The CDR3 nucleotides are TGTGCCAGCAGAAGAGGGGTCGGGAGTAACATTCAGTACTTC. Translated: CASRRGVGSNIQYF.

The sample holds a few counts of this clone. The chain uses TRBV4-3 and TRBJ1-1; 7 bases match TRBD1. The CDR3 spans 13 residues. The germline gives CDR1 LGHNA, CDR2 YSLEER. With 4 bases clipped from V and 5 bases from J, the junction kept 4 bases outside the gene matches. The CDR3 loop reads CASSRAGGTEAFF. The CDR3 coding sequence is TGCGCCAGCAGCCGGGCAGGGGGGACTGAAGCTTTCTTT.

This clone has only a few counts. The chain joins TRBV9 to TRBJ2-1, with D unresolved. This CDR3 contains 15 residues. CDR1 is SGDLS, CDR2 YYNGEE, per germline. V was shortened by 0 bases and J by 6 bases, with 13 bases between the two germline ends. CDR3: CASSVAPFIGNEQFF. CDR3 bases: TGTGCCAGCAGCGTAGCTCCCTTCATCGGCAATGAGCAGTTCTTC.

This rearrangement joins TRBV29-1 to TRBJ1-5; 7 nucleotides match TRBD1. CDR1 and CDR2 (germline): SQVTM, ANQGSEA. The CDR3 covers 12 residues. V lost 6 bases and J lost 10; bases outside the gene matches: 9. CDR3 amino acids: CSVRDSSNPQHF. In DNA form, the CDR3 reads TGCAGCGTCCGGGACAGTAGTAATCCCCAGCATTTT. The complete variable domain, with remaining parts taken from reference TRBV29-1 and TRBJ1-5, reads SAVISQKPSRDICQRGTSLTIQCQVDSQVTMMFWYRQQPGQSLTLIATANQGSEATYESGFVIDKFPISRPNLTFSTLTVSNMSPEDSSIYLCSVRDSSNPQHFGDGTRLSIL.

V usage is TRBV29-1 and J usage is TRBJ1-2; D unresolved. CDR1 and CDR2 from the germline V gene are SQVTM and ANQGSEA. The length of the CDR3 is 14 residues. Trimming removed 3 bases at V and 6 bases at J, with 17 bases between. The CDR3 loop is CSVEEATLEDGYTF. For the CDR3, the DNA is TGCAGCGTTGAGGAGGCAACGTTGGAGGATGGCTACACCTTC. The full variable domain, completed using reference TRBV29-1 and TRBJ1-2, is SAVISQKPSRDICQRGTSLTIQCQVDSQVTMMFWYRQQPGQSLTLIATANQGSEATYESGFVIDKFPISRPNLTFSTLTVSNMSPEDSSIYLCSVEEATLEDGYTFGSGTRLTVV.

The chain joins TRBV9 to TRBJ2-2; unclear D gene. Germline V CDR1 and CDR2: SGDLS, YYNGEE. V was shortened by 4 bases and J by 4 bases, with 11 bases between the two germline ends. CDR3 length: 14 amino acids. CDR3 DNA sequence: TGTGCCAGCAGCTCCTACGTGGTCACCGGGGAGCTGTTTTTT. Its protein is CASSSYVVTGELFF.

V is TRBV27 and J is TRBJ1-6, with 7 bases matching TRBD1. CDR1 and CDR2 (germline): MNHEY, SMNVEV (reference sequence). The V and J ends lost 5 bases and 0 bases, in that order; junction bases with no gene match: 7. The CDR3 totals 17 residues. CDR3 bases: TGTGCCAGCAGTGCTACAGGGGTGAGCTCCTATAATTCACCCCTCCACTTT. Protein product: CASSATGVSSYNSPLHF.

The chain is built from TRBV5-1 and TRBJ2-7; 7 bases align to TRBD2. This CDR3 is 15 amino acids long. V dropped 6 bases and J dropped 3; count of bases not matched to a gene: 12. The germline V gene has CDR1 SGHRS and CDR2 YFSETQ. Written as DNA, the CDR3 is TGCGCCAGCAAGAGAACTAGCGAGACTATCTACGAGCAGTACTTC. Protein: CASKRTSETIYEQYF.

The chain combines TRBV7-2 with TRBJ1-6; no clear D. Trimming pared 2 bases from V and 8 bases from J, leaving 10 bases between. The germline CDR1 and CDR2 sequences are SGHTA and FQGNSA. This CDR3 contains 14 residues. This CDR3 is CASSLIQIHSPLHF. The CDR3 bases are TGTGCCAGCAGCTTAATCCAGATACATTCACCCCTCCACTTT.

CDR3 in DNA: TGTGCCAGCAGCCAGGGGGTAAACTATGGCTACACCTTC. Its translation is CASSQGVNYGYTF. The chain recombines TRBV7-2 with TRBJ1-2; 7 bases line up with TRBD1. This CDR3 spans 13 amino acids. The junction had 2 bases not matched to a gene; V was cut back by 5 bases and J by 2 bases. Germline V gene sequence: CDR1 SGHTA, CDR2 FQGNSA.

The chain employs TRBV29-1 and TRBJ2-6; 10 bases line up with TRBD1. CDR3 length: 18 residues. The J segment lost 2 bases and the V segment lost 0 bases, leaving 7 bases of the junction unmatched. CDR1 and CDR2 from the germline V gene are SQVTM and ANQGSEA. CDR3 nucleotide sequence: TGCAGCGTTGAAGAGCCGGGACAGGGGAGACCTGGGGCCAACGTCCTGACTTTC. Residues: CSVEEPGQGRPGANVLTF.

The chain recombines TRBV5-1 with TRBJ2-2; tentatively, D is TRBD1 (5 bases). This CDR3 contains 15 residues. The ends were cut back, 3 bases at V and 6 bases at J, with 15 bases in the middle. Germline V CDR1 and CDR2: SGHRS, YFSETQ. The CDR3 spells CASSWQGRIAGELFF. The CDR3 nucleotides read TGCGCCAGCAGCTGGCAGGGCAGGATCGCCGGGGAGCTGTTTTTT.

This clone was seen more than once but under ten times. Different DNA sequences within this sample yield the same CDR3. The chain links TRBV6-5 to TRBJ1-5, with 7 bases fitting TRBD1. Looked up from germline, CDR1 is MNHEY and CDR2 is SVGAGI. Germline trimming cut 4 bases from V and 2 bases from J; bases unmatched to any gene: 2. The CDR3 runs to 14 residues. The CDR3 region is CASSFTGGNQPQHF. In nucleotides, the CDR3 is TGTGCCAGCAGTTTTACAGGGGGCAATCAGCCCCAGCATTTT.

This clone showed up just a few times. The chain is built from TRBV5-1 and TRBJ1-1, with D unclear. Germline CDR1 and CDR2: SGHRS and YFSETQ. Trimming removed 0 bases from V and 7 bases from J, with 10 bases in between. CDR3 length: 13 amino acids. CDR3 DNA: TGCGCCAGCAGCTTGGTTTCGGGAATTGAAGCTTTCTTT. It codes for CASSLVSGIEAFF. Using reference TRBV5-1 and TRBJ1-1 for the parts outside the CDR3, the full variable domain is KAGVTQTPRYLIKTRGQQVTLSCSPISGHRSVSWYQQTPGQGLQFLFEYFSETQRNKGNFPGRFSGRQFSNSRSEMNVSTLELGDSALYLCASSLVSGIEAFFGQGTRLTVV.

CDR3 residues: CASSEASGRAGGIQYF. DNA for the CDR3: TGTGCCAGCAGTGAGGCCAGCGGGAGGGCCGGGGGCATTCAGTACTTC. The chain joins TRBV2 to TRBJ2-4, with 10 positions matching TRBD2. The CDR3 runs 16 residues. Germline trimming cut 3 bases from V and 9 bases from J; bases unmatched to any gene: 11. Germline-derived CDR1 and CDR2 are SNHLY and FYNNEI.

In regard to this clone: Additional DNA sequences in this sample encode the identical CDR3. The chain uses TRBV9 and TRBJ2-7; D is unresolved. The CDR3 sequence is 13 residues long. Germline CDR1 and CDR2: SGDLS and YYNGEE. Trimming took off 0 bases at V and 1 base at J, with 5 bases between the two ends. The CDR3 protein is CASSVGGSYEQYF. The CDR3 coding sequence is TGTGCCAGCAGCGTAGGCGGTTCCTACGAGCAGTACTTC.

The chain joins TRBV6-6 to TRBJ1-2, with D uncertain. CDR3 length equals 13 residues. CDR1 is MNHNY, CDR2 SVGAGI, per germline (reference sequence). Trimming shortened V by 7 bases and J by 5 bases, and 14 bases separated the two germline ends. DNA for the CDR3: TGTGCCAGCATTAAAGGAGGGCTATATGGCTACACCTTC. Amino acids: CASIKGGLYGYTF.

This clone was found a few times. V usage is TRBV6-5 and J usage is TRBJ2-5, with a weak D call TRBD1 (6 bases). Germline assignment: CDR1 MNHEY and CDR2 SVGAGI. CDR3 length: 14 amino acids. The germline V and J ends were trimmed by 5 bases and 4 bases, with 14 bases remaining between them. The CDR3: CASSLQGVGETQYF. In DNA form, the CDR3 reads TGTGCCAGCAGTCTACAGGGAGTCGGAGAGACCCAGTACTTC.

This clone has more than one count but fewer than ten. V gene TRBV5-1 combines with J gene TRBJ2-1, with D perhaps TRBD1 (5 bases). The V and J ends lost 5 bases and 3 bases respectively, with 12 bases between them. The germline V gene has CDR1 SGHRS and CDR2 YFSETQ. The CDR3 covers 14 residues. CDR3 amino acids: CASRKTTDYNEQFF. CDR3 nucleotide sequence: TGCGCCAGCAGGAAAACGACAGACTACAATGAGCAGTTCTTC.

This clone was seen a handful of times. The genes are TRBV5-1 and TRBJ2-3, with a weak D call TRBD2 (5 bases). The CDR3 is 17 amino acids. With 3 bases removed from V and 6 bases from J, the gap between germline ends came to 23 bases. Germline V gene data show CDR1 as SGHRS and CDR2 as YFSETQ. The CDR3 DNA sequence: TGCGCCAGCAGCTATGGACTGAGTGTAAGATCGAGTGATACGCAGTATTTT. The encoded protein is CASSYGLSVRSSDTQYF. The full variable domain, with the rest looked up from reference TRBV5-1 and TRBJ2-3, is KAGVTQTPRYLIKTRGQQVTLSCSPISGHRSVSWYQQTPGQGLQFLFEYFSETQRNKGNFPGRFSGRQFSNSRSEMNVSTLELGDSALYLCASSYGLSVRSSDTQYFGPGTRLTVL.

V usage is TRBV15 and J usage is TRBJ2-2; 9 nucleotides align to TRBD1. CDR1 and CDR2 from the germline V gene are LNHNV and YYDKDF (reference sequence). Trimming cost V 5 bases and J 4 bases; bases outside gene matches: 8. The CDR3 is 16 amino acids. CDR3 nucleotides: TGTGCCACCAGCGCATCCGGGACAGGGAGCACCGGGGAGCTGTTTTTT. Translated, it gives CATSASGTGSTGELFF.

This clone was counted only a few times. The CDR3 sequence is CASRPDRLAKNIQYF. The CDR3 DNA follows: TGTGCCAGCAGACCCGACAGACTAGCCAAAAACATTCAGTACTTC. The chain is built from TRBV28 and TRBJ2-4; tentatively, D is TRBD1 (5 bases). This CDR3 has 15 amino acids. Germline CDR1 reads MDHEN; CDR2 reads SYDVKM. Deletions cut 6 bases from V and 0 bases from J, with 12 bases between.

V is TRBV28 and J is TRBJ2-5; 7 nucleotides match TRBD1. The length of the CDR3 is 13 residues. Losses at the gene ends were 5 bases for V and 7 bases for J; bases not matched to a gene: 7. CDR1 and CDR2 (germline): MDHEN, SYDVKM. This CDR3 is CASSRQGLRTQYF. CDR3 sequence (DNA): TGTGCCAGCAGTCGACAGGGTTTGAGGACCCAGTACTTC. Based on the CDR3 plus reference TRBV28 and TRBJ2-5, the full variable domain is DVKVTQSSRYLVKRTGEKVFLECVQDMDHENMFWYRQDPGLGLRLIYFSYDVKMKEKGDIPEGYSVSREKKERFSLILESASTNQTSMYLCASSRQGLRTQYFGPGTRLLVL.

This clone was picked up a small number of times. CDR3 sequence: CASSLGASGRSSYEQYF. The CDR3 region has the DNA TGTGCCAGCAGCTTAGGGGCTAGCGGGAGGAGCTCCTACGAGCAGTACTTC. The rearrangement links TRBV7-8 to TRBJ2-7, with 11 bases identical to TRBD2. Trimming took 1 base from V and 0 from J; bases not matched to a gene: 5. Per the germline V gene, CDR1 is SGHVS and CDR2 is FQNEAQ. The CDR3 has 17 residues.

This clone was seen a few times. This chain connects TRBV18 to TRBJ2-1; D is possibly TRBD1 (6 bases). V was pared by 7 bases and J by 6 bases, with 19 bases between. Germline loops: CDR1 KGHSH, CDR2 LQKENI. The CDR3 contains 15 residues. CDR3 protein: CASWDAGEPRNEQFF. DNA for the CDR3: TGTGCCAGCTGGGACGCAGGGGAACCCCGCAATGAGCAGTTCTTC. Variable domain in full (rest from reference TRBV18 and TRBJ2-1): NAGVMQNPRHLVRRRGQEARLRCSPMKGHSHVYWYRQLPEEGLKFMVYLQKENIIDESGMPKERFSAEFPKEGPSILRIQQVVRGDSAAYFCASWDAGEPRNEQFFGPGTRLTVL.

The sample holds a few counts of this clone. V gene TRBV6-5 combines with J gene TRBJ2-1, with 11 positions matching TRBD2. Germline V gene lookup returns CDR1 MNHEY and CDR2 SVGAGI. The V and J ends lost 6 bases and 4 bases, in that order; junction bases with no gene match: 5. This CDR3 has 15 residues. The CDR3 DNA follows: TGTGCCAGCAGAGTTACTAGCGGGGGATACAATGAGCAGTTCTTC. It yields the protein CASRVTSGGYNEQFF.

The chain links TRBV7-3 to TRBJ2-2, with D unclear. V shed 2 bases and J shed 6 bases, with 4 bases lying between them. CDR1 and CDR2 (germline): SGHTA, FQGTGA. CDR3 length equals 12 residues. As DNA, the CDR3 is TGTGCCAGCAGCTTATCAGCCGGGGAGCTGTTTTTT. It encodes CASSLSAGELFF. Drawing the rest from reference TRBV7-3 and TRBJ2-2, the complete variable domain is GAGVSQTPSNKVTEKGKYVELRCDPISGHTALYWYRQSLGQGPEFLIYFQGTGAADDSGLPNDRFFAVRPEGSVSTLKIQRTERGDSAVYLCASSLSAGELFFGEGSRLTVL.

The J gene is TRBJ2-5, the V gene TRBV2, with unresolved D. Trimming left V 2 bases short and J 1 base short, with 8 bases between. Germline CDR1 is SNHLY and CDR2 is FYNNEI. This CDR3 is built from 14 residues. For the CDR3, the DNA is TGTGCCAGCAGTGAACGGTCAGGCCAAGAGACCCAGTACTTC. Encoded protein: CASSERSGQETQYF.